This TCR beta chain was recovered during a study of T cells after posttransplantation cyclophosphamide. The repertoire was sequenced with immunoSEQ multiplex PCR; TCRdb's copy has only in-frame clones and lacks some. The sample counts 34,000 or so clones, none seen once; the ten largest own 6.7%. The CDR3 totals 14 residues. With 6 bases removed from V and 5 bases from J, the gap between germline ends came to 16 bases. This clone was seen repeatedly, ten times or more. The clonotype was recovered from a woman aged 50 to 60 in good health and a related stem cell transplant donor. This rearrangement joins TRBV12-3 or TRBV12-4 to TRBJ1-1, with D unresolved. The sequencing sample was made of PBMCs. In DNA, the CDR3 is TGTGCCAGCAGCTCAGACCCGGGGTGGACTGAAGCTTTCTTT. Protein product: CASSSDPGWTEAFF.